This T cell receptor (beta chain) was documented in a study of shared clonotypes between healthy human individuals. Overall study results and limits: Clonotype sharing among donors was thought likely to change with sequencing depth.

The CDR3 sequence is 12 residues long. V shed 0 bases and J shed 7 bases, with 7 bases lying between them. Germline assignment: CDR1 SGHDT and CDR2 YYEEEE. Regarding this clone: As yet, its antigen is unknown.

Sequenced by immunoSEQ multiplex PCR; TCRdb stores in-frame clones only, minus some. In the table there are some 2,400,000 clones, 90% to 96% of which are singletons. The chain combines TRBV5-6 with TRBJ1-2; D is possibly TRBD1 (5 bases). The receptor was derived from a man between 18 and 35 years old in good health. Sequencing input: naive CD4+ T cells sorted from blood. The sample's subset: CD45RA+ positively selected. In DNA, the CDR3 is TGTGCCAGCAGCTTGGAGGGGTTTGGCTACACCTTC. This sequence encodes CASSLEGFGYTF.